This T cell receptor beta chain was recovered during a study of T cell responses to AZD1222 COVID-19 vaccine. Points from the study as a whole: Clonal diversity may have been underestimated, and the donors were mostly white British, with more females than males. Regions 160-218 and 743-854 dominated among vaccine-associated CD4 TCRs spanning spike. Nearly half of the spike-specific TCRs reportedly recognize variant regions that carry no mutations. At baseline, just five to seven AZD1222 recipients tested seropositive.

This CDR3 is 14 amino acids long. V was pared by 8 bases and J by 3 bases, with 8 bases of the junction left unmatched. The V gene's germline CDR1 is MNHEY and CDR2 SVGAGI. Clones were read by immunoSEQ multiplex PCR, and TCRdb kept only the in-frame ones, dropping some. Among 84,000 or so clones listed, nearly 90% were seen once. Of note for this clone: The antigen is undetermined.

The sequenced sample was peripheral blood, obtained on day 0 of AZD1222 vaccination. This sequence originates from an adult in good health. The rearrangement links TRBV6-5 to TRBJ2-3; 7 bases line up with TRBD1. CDR3: CASVKGAQTDTQYF. Here the CDR3 DNA reads TGTGCCAGCGTAAAGGGGGCCCAAACAGATACGCAGTATTTT.